This TCR beta chain was retrieved from a study of CD8+ T cells in alopecia areata. Study-level findings and limits: Across lesional scalp, and particularly alopecia totalis/universalis, clonality surpassed that of normal scalp. In scalp, tofacitinib significantly decreased clonality and expanded CD8+ clones among the top 100.

The treatment here: oral pan-JAK inhibitor, 5-10 mg twice daily. Alopecia areata patients provided lesional scalp punch biopsies and peripheral blood, both collected for the study. Cell sorting was applied to PBMCs, and CD4+ and CD8+ T cells were collected. Of note for this clone: Its antigen is still unknown.

There are 15 residues in the CDR3. Trimming removed 7 bases from V and 6 bases from J; junction bases left unmatched: 12. The germline CDR1 and CDR2 sequences are SGHRS and YFSETQ. cDNA serving as the sequencing template came from extracted, reverse transcribed RNA. Method: immunoSEQ multiplex PCR; TCRdb's copy keeps in-frame clones and lacks some. The data contain roughly 200,000 clones, around 60% of them singletons. This receptor was taken from a human donor with alopecia areata. This specimen consisted of CD4+ T cells sorted from blood, obtained at week 4, from a patient treated with tofacitinib. V usage is TRBV5-1 and J usage is TRBJ2-2; 7 bases match TRBD2. CDR3 sequence: CASRPRAGEPGELFF. The CDR3 DNA sequence: TGCGCCAGCCGACCGAGGGCGGGGGAGCCCGGGGAGCTGTTTTTT.